This T cell receptor (beta chain) was recovered during a study of cytomegalovirus exposure and HLA in healthy donors (dated by TCRdb to about 2017). A note on the overall study: An earlier analysis of some 550 of the donors reported approximately 270 Gb of sequence data and around 120 million unique TCR beta sequences from 150 million to 200 million T cells. Every discovery cohort repertoire had been produced on one sequencing platform. A later analysis re-analyzed previously published TCR beta repertoires from roughly 630 donors and added high-resolution HLA genotyping to study TCR occurrence patterns. The T cell repertoires of some 670 subjects were profiled by immunosequencing and related to cytomegalovirus serostatus. Donor age, sex, ethnicity and CMV serostatus were compiled alongside the repertoire data. An earlier analysis of fewer than 750 of the donors used high-throughput TCR beta sequencing to judge whether each TCR beta V gene segment behaved as functional or pseudogenic. An early release that covered about 640 HLA-typed donors contained about 300 gigabases of sequencing data and tens of millions of unique TCR sequences. Because of strong linkage in the cohort, 5 or 6 DR-DQ haplotypes were treated as single units for association and clustering. Among the roughly 400 genotyped donors, approximately 81% belonged to the genetic ancestry cluster associated with self-reported Caucasian donors. HLA typing included class I and class II loci at four-digit resolution. Besides the first cohort of some 670 subjects, a separate validation cohort made up of 90 to 150 different subjects was used. The study aimed to test whether cataloging public T cell receptors could reveal signatures of past pathogen exposure. The number of donors typed differed by locus, with about 620-630 for A, B, C, DRB1 and DQB1, approximately 500 for DQA1, under 610 for DPA1, and under 490 for DPB1. In a later genetic analysis, genome-wide SNP genotypes for about three fifths of the roughly 670 donors were used, and that subset was treated as a discovery cohort. On average, roughly 240,000 unique TCR beta nucleotide sequences were sequenced per donor among some 420 genotyped donors of the cohort, with about 19% of those sequences being non-productive. The study combined high-throughput TCR immunosequencing, statistical association of individual TCRs with disease status, and machine learning to predict cytomegalovirus infection status. Rather than using new phenotypic data, the later analysis identified candidate immune exposures from TCR beta sequences and from how often those sequences occurred across donors. General conclusions and limits of the study: HLA typing was unavailable for some donors at each locus, so association tests used only the typed subset. About 17 rarely observed V segments, including chromosome 9 orphons, were excluded from the earlier analysis of almost 600 of the donors because counts were too low. The presence/absence analyses assumed that sequencing depth was roughly uniform across donors, and that assumption may not be true. Some IMGT-functional V segments, including TRBV6-2 and TRBV6-3, could not be distinguished by the 87-base-pair reads and were therefore excluded. Correlated functional status among segregating V segments might reflect linkage disequilibrium, but an unknown experimental factor could not be ruled out. A further reported finding was that TCR beta sequences accurately predicted the HLA-A and HLA-B alleles for most subjects in the first cohort. A later analysis reported that several top co-occurrence clusters appeared linked to parvovirus B19, influenza, CMV and Epstein-Barr virus. According to a later analysis, TCR association rates differed among HLA loci, with DRB1 alleles showing the most associated TCRs and HLA-C alleles showing the fewest. Broadly in line with IMGT annotations, most TCR beta V segments showed up in productive rearrangements about 87% or about 30% of the time in an earlier analysis of a few hundred of the donors. Immune exposure information for the cohort was limited to CMV serostatus. In a later genetic analysis, fewer N-insertions in productive TCRs were reported among donors in an Asian-associated ancestry cluster than the roughly 710-donor mean. Assigning TCR associations to individual alleles was difficult when HLA alleles, especially DR and DQ, strongly co-occurred. In a later analysis, HLA-associated TCR beta chains were found to be more clonally expanded and to have lower generation probabilities than equally common non-associated chains. Most TCR sequences were seen in very few donors, while some public TCRs were found in many individuals. This cohort had only TCR beta chains sequenced, and the lack of alpha or paired-chain data limited which features could be detected. Three of the identified cytomegalovirus-associated TCR beta chains were confirmed in vitro to be specific for cytomegalovirus antigens. A cluster of highly shared sequence variants was judged likely to be a technical artifact of the sequencing pipeline. Most CMV-associated TCR beta chains appeared to be HLA-restricted in a later analysis, and the HLA associations seemed to be driven largely by CMV exposure. At a false discovery rate of 0.05, a later analysis linked 16,951 TCR beta sequences to specific HLA alleles. The authors suggested that the approach could potentially be extended to other disease states and immunological phenotypes. A total of around 150 TCR beta chains were listed by the study as associated with cytomegalovirus. Cytomegalovirus status was reported to be diagnosed by the classifier with high specificity and sensitivity in both the original and validation cohorts. In a later genetic analysis, a missense DCLRE1C variant was associated with V-gene and J-gene trimming of TCR beta chains, and the association was replicated in an independent cohort.

The library was prepared using the immunoSEQ multiplex PCR assay. The multiplex PCR relied on a mix of 60 forward primers for TCR Vbeta segments and 13 reverse primers for TCR Jbeta segments. A multiplex PCR assay on genomic DNA amplified the CDR3 region of rearranged TCR beta genes. On the Illumina HiSeq System, the amplified TCR beta libraries were sequenced as 87-base-pair reads. Per the source publication's procedure: Across the roughly 670 repertoires, a later analysis counted around 80 million unique TCR beta chains, around 11 million of which were shared by at least two donors. Raw reads were error-corrected and collapsed into unique sequences by a nearest-neighbor algorithm in which closely related sequences were merged to remove PCR and sequencing errors. V, D and J gene segments were assigned by aligning CDR3 sequences to IMGT reference sequences. For a sequence to be retained, a match of at least six nucleotides was required to both a V gene segment and a J gene segment. A rearrangement was called productive if the CDR3 had no stop codons and remained in frame with V and J, and every other rearrangement was called non-productive. Following IMGT convention, CDR3 was defined as the stretch from the second conserved V-encoded cysteine to the conserved J-encoded phenylalanine. In an earlier analysis of 550 to 650 of the donors, sequences lacking an unambiguous match to a single V gene segment were excluded. In an earlier analysis of some 590 of the donors, a V segment was called functional when productive rearrangements were above 56.7%, and segregating when the standard deviation between donors exceeded 5%. A statistical classification framework was built to diagnose cytomegalovirus status from the catalog of TCR beta chain sequences. In a later analysis, TCR nucleotide sequences were compared against IMGT/GENE-DB human TR gene sequences so that V and J genes could be assigned. In a later analysis, CDR3 sequences and most-parsimonious VDJ recombination scenarios were assigned using the TCRdist pipeline. In a later analysis, each TCR beta chain was defined by its CDR3 amino acid sequence together with its V-gene family, and reads without a unique V-gene family were excluded. In a later analysis, 450 to 600 highly shared, low-generation-probability nucleotide sequences were removed to address suspected cross-contamination and a sequencing artifact. In a later analysis, a clonal expansion index for each public chain was calculated from normalized within-repertoire ranks of inferred template counts. Generation probabilities in a later analysis came from a VDJ recombination model fitted to out-of-frame rearrangements, and those results were checked against IGoR. A later analysis scored TCR-TCR, TCR-HLA and TCR-CMV co-occurrence with hypergeometric tests, applying a repertoire-size bias correction to TCR pairs. A later analysis estimated false discovery rates by permuting HLA or CMV assignments 20 times. In a later analysis, co-occurring TCRs were grouped using DBSCAN, and TCRdist sequence similarity was added for clustering within HLA-allele-positive subsets. For co-occurrence clustering, repertoires with fewer than 30,000 or more than 120,000 public chains were excluded, along with 4 to 6 repertoires with anomalous nucleotide sharing. TCRdb obtained this table from immuneACCESS and retained in-frame rearrangements with V and J assigned. These tables miss some clones; where compared with another copy, unresolved V genes account for less than half of the shortfall, and the remainder is unexplained. V and J calls and clone size follow that table, whereas D and trimming were derived from the DNA. A total of more than 85,000 clones appear in this sample, roughly 15% of them only once. The ten largest clones represent about 0.8% of the sample.

This clone was counted a few times. Its antigen is currently not known. No clone much larger than this one lies a single base away; base qualities are absent. In total, approximately 700 healthy bone marrow donors made up the cohort. Cohort members were all nominally healthy when sampled, although unrecorded immune exposures were likely present. The donor tested CMV seronegative, placing the donor among the 350 or so seronegative members of the cohort. A peripheral blood sample was collected from each donor, and TCR beta sequencing was performed on peripheral blood mononuclear cells. Genomic DNA was extracted from the blood cell samples with the Qiagen DNeasy Blood Extraction Kit. CDR1 and CDR2 are read off the germline V gene as SGHVS and FNYEAQ. From V the trimming removes 3 bases and from J it removes 5 bases, while the gene matches leave 4 bases of the junction unaccounted for. The CDR3 has 14 amino acids, counting the end cysteine and phenylalanine. The kept DNA is CDR3 alone, 42 bases in frame from the first base.

This sequence uses TRBV7-6 and TRBJ1-1; 9 middle bases align to TRBD1. The origin of this receptor is a female donor in good health and CMV-seronegative. The sequenced sample was PBMCs. The CDR3 here reads CASSLDRGLTEAFF. The DNA sequence follows: TGTGCCAGCAGCTTGGACAGGGGCTTGACTGAAGCTTTCTTT.